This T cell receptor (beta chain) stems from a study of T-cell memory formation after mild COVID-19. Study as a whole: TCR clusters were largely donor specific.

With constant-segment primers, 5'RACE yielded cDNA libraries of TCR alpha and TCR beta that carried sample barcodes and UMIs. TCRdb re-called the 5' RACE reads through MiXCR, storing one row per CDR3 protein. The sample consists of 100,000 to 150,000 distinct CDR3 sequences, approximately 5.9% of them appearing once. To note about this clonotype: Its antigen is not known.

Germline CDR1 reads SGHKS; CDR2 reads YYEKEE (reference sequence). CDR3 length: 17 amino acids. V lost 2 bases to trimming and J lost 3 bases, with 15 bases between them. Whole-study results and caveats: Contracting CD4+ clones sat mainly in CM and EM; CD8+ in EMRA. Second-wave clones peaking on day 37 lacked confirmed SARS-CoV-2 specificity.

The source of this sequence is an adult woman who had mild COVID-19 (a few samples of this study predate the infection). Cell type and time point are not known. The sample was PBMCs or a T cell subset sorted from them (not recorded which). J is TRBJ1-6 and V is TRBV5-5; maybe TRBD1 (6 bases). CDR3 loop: CASSFTGKRGYNSPLHF. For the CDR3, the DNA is TGTGCCAGCAGCTTCACAGGGAAAAGGGGCTATAATTCACCCCTCCACTTT.